One TCR beta chain is described in this entry. Its matching antigen is unknown. This record belongs to a study of CD8+ T cells in alopecia areata. Study findings and constraints: The treated group had a single nonresponder, limiting CD8+ expansion-response conclusions.

V was trimmed by 7 bases and J by 2 bases, leaving 11 bases between them. The CDR3 runs to 13 residues. Germline V gives CDR1 SGHRS, CDR2 YFSETQ. The treatment here: oral pan-JAK inhibitor, 5-10 mg twice daily. Lesional scalp punch biopsies and peripheral blood were collected from alopecia areata patients. It was cDNA, reverse transcribed from extracted RNA, that served as the sequencing template. Using immunoSEQ multiplex PCR, the repertoire was profiled, and TCRdb retains in-frame clones only, with some absent. The sample lists around 97,000 clones; approximately 84% were seen once. Sequenced here: CD8+ T cells sorted from blood, sampled between weeks 30 and 35, from a patient treated with tofacitinib. The rearrangement links TRBV5-1 to TRBJ2-3, with D tentatively TRBD2 (5 bases). This receptor was obtained from a human donor with alopecia areata. CDR3 nucleotide sequence: TGCGCCAGCCGGACTGACCACACAGATACGCAGTATTTT. Protein product: CASRTDHTDTQYF.